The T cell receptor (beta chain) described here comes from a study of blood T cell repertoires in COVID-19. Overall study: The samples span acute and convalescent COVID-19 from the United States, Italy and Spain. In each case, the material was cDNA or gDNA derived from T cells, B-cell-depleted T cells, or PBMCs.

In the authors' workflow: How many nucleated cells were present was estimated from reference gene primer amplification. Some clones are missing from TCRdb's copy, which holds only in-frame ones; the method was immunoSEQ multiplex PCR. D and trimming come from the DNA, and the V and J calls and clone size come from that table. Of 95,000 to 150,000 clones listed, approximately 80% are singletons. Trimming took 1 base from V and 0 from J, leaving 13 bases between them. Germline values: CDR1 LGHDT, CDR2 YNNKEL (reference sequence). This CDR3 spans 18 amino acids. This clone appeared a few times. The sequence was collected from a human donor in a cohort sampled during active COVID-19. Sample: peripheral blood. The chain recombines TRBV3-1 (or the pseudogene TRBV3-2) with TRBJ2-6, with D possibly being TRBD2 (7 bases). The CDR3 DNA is TGTGCCAGCAGCCAAGTGAGTGGGGGGGCCTCTGGGGCCAACGTCCTGACTTTC. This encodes CASSQVSGGASGANVLTF.